Listed below are T cell receptor beta chains from one sample, sequenced in a study of blood T cell repertoires in COVID-19. Profiling relied on immunoSEQ multiplex PCR, and the TCRdb table lists in-frame clones only, not all of them. The profile covers 270,000 or so clones, with about nine tenths appearing a single time and 0.94% taken by the ten largest. Sequenced input: peripheral blood. The receptors were gathered from a middle-aged woman who had recovered from COVID-19. CDR3s include the opening cysteine and the closing phenylalanine or tryptophan. The D gene is left open where the match is weak. For some rows the clone size is stated as once, few or many, or as a class when expanded; others skip it.

V: TRBV28
size: -
D: -
J: TRBJ1-5
DNA: TGTGCCAGCAGGCTTCTTAGGCCCACAGGGTCGAGCAATCAGCCCCAGCATTTT
CDR3: CASRLLRPTGSSNQPQHF

V: TRBV27
size: once
D: TRBD1
J: TRBJ1-3
DNA: TGTGCCAGCAGTCCGAGGACAGGGGCCACCATATATTTT
CDR3: CASSPRTGATIYF

V: TRBV11-2
size: -
D: TRBD1
J: TRBJ1-1
DNA: TGTGCCAGCAGCTTAGATCGGGGGACAGTCCTTGAAGCTTTCTTT
CDR3: CASSLDRGTVLEAFF

V: TRBV25-1
size: -
D: -
J: TRBJ1-6
DNA: TGTGCCAGCGGGGGCGTCGGTTCACCCCTCCACTTT
CDR3: CASGGVGSPLHF

V: TRBV3-1/TRBV3-2
size: -
D: -
J: TRBJ2-5
DNA: TGTGCCAGCAGGGGGCTGGAGACCCAGTACTTC
CDR3: CASRGLETQYF

V: TRBV27
size: -
D: TRBD1
J: TRBJ2-1
DNA: TGTGCCAGCCGTTCCCTGACAGGGTGGGATGAGCAGTTCTTC
CDR3: CASRSLTGWDEQFF

V: TRBV7-2
size: -
D: TRBD1
J: TRBJ1-4
DNA: TGTGCCAGCAGACCGGGACAGGGAAGTAATGAAAAACTGTTTTTT
CDR3: CASRPGQGSNEKLFF

V: TRBV7-2
size: -
D: TRBD2
J: TRBJ2-1
DNA: TGTGCCAGCAGCTTAGAAGCGGGAGGACTTAGGGAGCAGTTCTTC
CDR3: CASSLEAGGLREQFF

V: TRBV10-2
size: few
D: TRBD1
J: TRBJ2-3
DNA: TGCGCCAGCCGGCCGACGGGACAGGTCTGGGATACGCAGTATTTT
CDR3: CASRPTGQVWDTQYF

V: TRBV18
size: -
D: -
J: TRBJ1-1
DNA: TGTGCCAGCTCCCCGGGAGAAAGGGGAGGAGCTTTCTTT
CDR3: CASSPGERGGAFF

V: TRBV2
size: -
D: -
J: TRBJ2-3
DNA: TGTGCCAGCAGTGACGCCCGGGGGGATACGCAGTATTTT
CDR3: CASSDARGDTQYF

V: TRBV3-1/TRBV3-2
size: once
D: -
J: TRBJ2-3
DNA: TGTGCCAGCAGCCAAGATTGGGGGCCAAGCACAGATACGCAGTATTTT
CDR3: CASSQDWGPSTDTQYF

V: TRBV6-1
size: -
D: -
J: TRBJ1-5
DNA: TGTGCCAGCAGTGAAATCCGTCAGCCCCAGCATTTT
CDR3: CASSEIRQPQHF

V: TRBV2
size: -
D: -
J: TRBJ1-2
DNA: TGTGCCAGCAGTGGGGAAGGGGCCTATGGCTACACCTTC
CDR3: CASSGEGAYGYTF

V: TRBV7-9
size: -
D: -
J: TRBJ2-1
DNA: TGTGCCAGCAGCTTGTCGGGAGCGGGTTATGAGCAGTTCTTC
CDR3: CASSLSGAGYEQFF

V: TRBV27
size: -
D: -
J: TRBJ2-7
DNA: TGTGCCAGCAGTTCCCCGGGAACACGGTCCGAGCAGTACTTC
CDR3: CASSSPGTRSEQYF

V: TRBV10-3
size: once
D: -
J: TRBJ2-7
DNA: TGTGCCATCAGTGAGGGTGGGAGTGGGTACGAGCAGTACTTC
CDR3: CAISEGGSGYEQYF

V: TRBV3-1/TRBV3-2
size: -
D: -
J: TRBJ2-5
DNA: TGTGCCAGCAGCCAAGGGGCGTACCAAGAGACCCAGTACTTC
CDR3: CASSQGAYQETQYF

V: TRBV18
size: -
D: TRBD1
J: TRBJ1-2
DNA: TGTGCCAGCTCAGCTGGGACAGACAACTATGGCTACACCTTC
CDR3: CASSAGTDNYGYTF

V: TRBV30
size: -
D: -
J: TRBJ2-7
DNA: TGTGCCTGGAGTGTAGGGGGGGGCGAGCAGTACTTC
CDR3: CAWSVGGGEQYF

V: TRBV5-1
size: -
D: -
J: TRBJ2-6
DNA: TGCGCCAGCAGCTCCCAAGACATACCTGGGGCCAACGTCCTGACTTTC
CDR3: CASSSQDIPGANVLTF

V: TRBV5-1
size: -
D: TRBD1
J: TRBJ1-6
DNA: TGCGCCAGCAGCCGAAATACAGGGGGTACCTATAATTCACCCCTCCACTTT
CDR3: CASSRNTGGTYNSPLHF

V: TRBV29-1
size: -
D: -
J: TRBJ1-1
DNA: TGCAGCGTTGAACGGGGAGGTACTGAAGCTTTCTTT
CDR3: CSVERGGTEAFF

V: TRBV4-1
size: -
D: TRBD2
J: TRBJ2-3
DNA: TGCGCCAGCAGCCAAGAAGGGCCTAGCGGGATCACAGATACGCAGTATTTT
CDR3: CASSQEGPSGITDTQYF

V: TRBV19
size: many
D: TRBD1
J: TRBJ1-4
DNA: TGTGCCAGTAGTTCCCTGGACAGGGCTACATCAAAACTGTTTTTT
CDR3: CASSSLDRATSKLFF

V: TRBV5-4
size: -
D: -
J: TRBJ2-3
DNA: TGTGCCAGCAGCTTGATGGGCTTAAGTTTCGCTACGCAGTATTTT
CDR3: CASSLMGLSFATQYF